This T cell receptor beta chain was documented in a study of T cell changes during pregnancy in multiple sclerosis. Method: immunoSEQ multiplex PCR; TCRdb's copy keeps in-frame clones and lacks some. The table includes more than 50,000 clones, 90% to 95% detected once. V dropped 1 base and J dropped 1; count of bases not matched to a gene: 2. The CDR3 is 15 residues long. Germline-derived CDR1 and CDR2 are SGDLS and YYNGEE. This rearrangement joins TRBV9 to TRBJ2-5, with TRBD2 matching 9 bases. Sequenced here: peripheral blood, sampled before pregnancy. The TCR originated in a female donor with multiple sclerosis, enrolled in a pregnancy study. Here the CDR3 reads CASSVSGGPQETQYF. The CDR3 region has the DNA TGTGCCAGCAGCGTAAGCGGGGGGCCCCAAGAGACCCAGTACTTC.